Presented here are 32 T cell receptor beta chains from one specimen sequenced in a study of blood T cells in healthy people across ages. PCR was performed a second time for about 6 to 12 cycles using a sample-barcoded 5' primer and a J-beta primer mix. TCRdb processed the 5' RACE reads anew with MiXCR; each CDR3 protein has one entry. In the table there are some 1.4 million distinct CDR3 sequences, 35% to 45% of which are singletons. Sequencing was done on a sample of blood. These receptors all come from a young woman in good health.

This clonotype was detected a few times. The genes are TRBV12-3 or TRBV12-4 and TRBJ2-1, with 7 bases matching TRBD2. V gave up 3 bases and J gave up 2 bases; unmatched junction bases: 7. The CDR3 runs 16 residues. The CDR3 sequence: CASSFWGGRAYNEQFF. CDR3 nucleotides: TGTGCCAGCAGTTTTTGGGGTGGGAGGGCCTACAATGAGCAGTTCTTC.

The J gene is TRBJ2-7, the V gene TRBV10-3; 8 bases are a match to TRBD2. CDR1 is ENHRY and CDR2 is SYGVKD in the germline V gene. V gave up 4 bases and J gave up 2 bases; unmatched junction bases: 7. The CDR3 has 15 residues. This CDR3 reads CAISAPSGPPYEQYF. DNA of the CDR3: TGTGCCATCAGTGCCCCTAGCGGGCCCCCCTACGAGCAGTACTTC.

V gene TRBV13 combines with J gene TRBJ2-7, with D unresolved. V was shortened by 4 bases and J by 5 bases, with 9 bases between the two germline ends. This CDR3 region has 12 residues. Germline CDR1 and CDR2: PRHDT and FYEKMQ (reference sequence). The CDR3 reads CASSSFKNEQYF. The CDR3 DNA follows: TGTGCCAGCAGCTCCTTCAAGAACGAGCAGTACTTC. The full variable domain, completed using reference TRBV13 and TRBJ2-7, is AAGVIQSPRHLIKEKRETATLKCYPIPRHDTVYWYQQGPGQDPQFLISFYEKMQSDKGSIPDRFSAQQFSDYHSELNMSSLELGDSALYFCASSSFKNEQYFGPGTRLTVT.

This clonotype was counted only a few times. CDR3 sequence reads: CASSLAARGQYF. The CDR3 region has the DNA TGTGCCAGCAGCTTGGCAGCCCGGGGGCAGTATTTT. The rearrangement joins TRBV5-4 to TRBJ2-3; tentative D call: TRBD2 (5 bases). CDR3 length equals 12 residues. Germline CDR1 reads SGHNT; CDR2 reads YYREEE (reference sequence). The V and J ends lost 0 bases and 11 bases respectively, with 10 bases between them.

The chain carries TRBV14 and TRBJ2-4; the D is unclear. The J call may be incorrect, as the DNA end agrees better with TRBJ2-7. Germline values: CDR1 SGHDN, CDR2 FVKESK. This CDR3 has 13 amino acids. The CDR3 reads CASSHGPNYEQYF. The DNA for the CDR3 is TGTGCCAGCAGCCACGGACCTAACTACGAGCAGTACTTC.

CDR3 loop: CASSILQGADTQYF. CDR3 bases: TGTGCCAGTAGTATATTACAGGGGGCAGATACGCAGTATTTT. The J gene is TRBJ2-3, the V gene TRBV19, with 8 bases lining up with TRBD1. Trimming took 2 bases from V and 4 from J; bases not matched to a gene: 2. Per germline, CDR1 LNHDA and CDR2 SQIVND (reference sequence). This CDR3 has 14 amino acids.

The rearrangement uses TRBV3-1 and TRBJ1-2, with 10 bases matching TRBD1. The germline gives CDR1 LGHDT, CDR2 YNNKEL (reference sequence). Trimming at V came to 5 bases and at J to 4 bases, leaving 7 bases not matched to a gene. This CDR3 spans 15 amino acids. CDR3 coding DNA: TGTGCCAGCAGCTTCGGGACAGGGGAGATCTATGGCTACACCTTC. Encoded protein: CASSFGTGEIYGYTF.

The chain combines TRBV20-1 with TRBJ2-4; the match to TRBD2 covers 10 bases. The J call may be in error: the DNA end matches TRBJ2-7 better. CDR3 length: 15 amino acids. Per the germline V gene, CDR1 is DFQATT and CDR2 is SNEGSKA (reference sequence). This CDR3 reads CSARPLAGDSNEQYF. The DNA of the CDR3 is TGCAGTGCTAGGCCGCTAGCGGGAGATAGTAACGAGCAGTACTTC.

The table lists this clonotype with a few counts. The chain recombines TRBV24-1 with TRBJ2-3; TRBD2 matches at 8 bases. Germline loops: CDR1 KGHDR, CDR2 SFDVKD. J lost 5 bases, V lost 4 bases, and 7 bases had no gene match. The CDR3 is 15 residues long. The CDR3, as DNA: TGTGCCACCAGTGACAAGCGGGAGTACAGAGATACGCAGTATTTT. Encoded protein: CATSDKREYRDTQYF.

The rearrangement uses TRBV4-1 and TRBJ2-7; the match to TRBD2 covers 16 bases. The J call may be incorrect, as the DNA end agrees better with TRBJ2-5. From germline, CDR1 is MGHRA and CDR2 YSYEKL. The length of the CDR3 is 20 residues. CDR3 nucleotides: TGCGCCAGCAGCCAAAGGAGACCGGGACTAGCGGGAGGGCCGAAGGAGACCCAGTACTTC. As protein: CASSQRRPGLAGGPKETQYF.

In this sample, this clonotype turned up a few times. The rearrangement links TRBV4-1 to TRBJ2-7; a possible D gene is TRBD1 (5 bases). Looked up from germline, CDR1 is MGHRA and CDR2 is YSYEKL. The CDR3 is made up of 15 amino acids. Deletions cut 0 bases from V and 4 bases from J, with 13 bases between. Written as DNA, the CDR3 is TGCGCCAGCAGCCAAGACCTCGGAACAGGTTACGAGCAGTACTTC. It translates to CASSQDLGTGYEQYF.

The rearrangement uses TRBV4-2 and TRBJ2-3, with D perhaps TRBD2 (6 bases). CDR1 and CDR2 from the germline V gene are LGHNA and YNFKEQ. V lost 0 bases, J lost 2 bases, and 15 bases lay in between. The CDR3 extends over 17 amino acids. The CDR3 coding sequence is TGTGCCAGCAGCCAAGATTCGGTGGCGGGAACCACAGATACGCAGTATTTT. This gives the protein CASSQDSVAGTTDTQYF.

J is TRBJ1-5 and V is TRBV3-1, with TRBD1 matching over 10 bases. The CDR3 spans 15 residues. V was clipped by 5 bases and J by 4 bases; unmatched bases: 5. Looked up from germline, CDR1 is LGHDT and CDR2 is YNNKEL (reference sequence). The CDR3 DNA reads TGTGCCAGCAGCGGCCGGGACAGGGGAAATCAGCCCCAGCATTTT. This codes for CASSGRDRGNQPQHF.

Only a few counts were recorded for this clonotype. The chain joins TRBV6-1 to TRBJ1-1, with D hard to call. This CDR3 has 15 amino acids. The V end was cut by 6 bases, the J end by 3 bases, with 17 bases between. Germline V gene sequence: CDR1 MNHNS, CDR2 SASEGT. The CDR3: CASSPMVGVDTEAFF. The CDR3 bases are TGTGCCAGCAGCCCTATGGTGGGCGTTGACACTGAAGCTTTCTTT.

This clonotype appeared a few times. CDR3 DNA sequence: TGCAGTGCAAAGACAGGGGGCGCTTCCGGTGCTACCTACGAGCAGTACTTC. It yields the protein CSAKTGGASGATYEQYF. The chain joins TRBV20-1 to TRBJ2-7, with 10 bases aligning to TRBD1. This CDR3 is built from 17 residues. Looked up from germline, CDR1 is DFQATT and CDR2 is SNEGSKA (reference sequence). The J segment lost 2 bases and the V segment lost 6 bases, leaving 16 bases of the junction unmatched.

The chain couples TRBV27 to TRBJ2-1; 10 nucleotides agree with TRBD2. This CDR3 spans 17 amino acids. Per germline, CDR1 MNHEY and CDR2 SMNVEV (reference sequence). Germline trimming cut 0 bases from V and 3 bases from J; bases unmatched to any gene: 5. In DNA, the CDR3 is TGTGCCAGCAGTTTATCCGGGACTAGCGCGAACTACAATGAGCAGTTCTTC. It translates to CASSLSGTSANYNEQFF.

In the case of this clonotype: Its ends do not fully match the called genes, so a read error is possible. This chain uses TRBV4-2 with TRBJ1-2; TRBD1 is a possible D gene (5 bases). Germline V gene data show CDR1 as LGHNA and CDR2 as YNFKEQ. The length of the CDR3 is 16 residues. CDR3 coding DNA: TGTGCCAACAGCCAAGAAGACAGATCCGCTAACTATGGCTACACCTTC. Its translation: CANSQEDRSANYGYTF.

The CDR3 is CATSPDRVNGYTF. The CDR3 DNA reads TGTGCCACCAGCCCGGACAGGGTGAACGGCTACACCTTC. This sequence joins TRBV15 and TRBJ1-2, with TRBD1 identical over 8 bases. Trimming at V came to 5 bases and at J to 8 bases, leaving 7 bases not matched to a gene. Germline loops: CDR1 LNHNV, CDR2 YYDKDF (reference sequence). This CDR3 contains 13 residues. The full variable domain, rest sourced from reference TRBV15 and TRBJ1-2, is DAMVIQNPRYQVTQFGKPVTLSCSQTLNHNVMYWYQQKSSQAPKLLFHYYDKDFNNEADTPDNFQSRRPNTSFCFLDIRSPGLGDTAMYLCATSPDRVNGYTFGSGTRLTVV.

The chain uses TRBV11-2 and TRBJ2-3; 11 nucleotides line up with TRBD2. CDR1 and CDR2 (germline): SGHAT, FQNNGV. V gave up 5 bases and J gave up 1 base; unmatched junction bases: 8. This CDR3 comprises 17 residues. The CDR3 reads CASSLPRLAGRTDTQYF. In DNA form, the CDR3 reads TGTGCCAGCAGCCTCCCCCGACTAGCGGGACGCACAGATACGCAGTATTTT.

The chain carries TRBV9 and TRBJ2-1, with a possible D match to TRBD2 (5 bases). TRBJ2-7 matches the DNA end more closely, so the J call is doubtful. In germline, CDR1 is SGDLS, CDR2 YYNGEE. CDR3 length: 15 residues. In nucleotides, the CDR3 is TGTGCCAGCAGCCCAAACGGACTTCCTAACAATGAGCAGTACTTC. It specifies CASSPNGLPNNEQYF.

V gene TRBV7-9 combines with J gene TRBJ1-5; TRBD1 is a possible D gene (5 bases). The V end was cut by 2 bases, the J end by 3 bases, with 17 bases between. CDR1 and CDR2 (germline): SEHNR, FQNEAQ (reference sequence). CDR3 size: 17 residues. In DNA, the CDR3 is TGTGCCAGCAGCTTAATCCAGGGACCGGGCCCCAATCAGCCCCAGCATTTT. Amino acids: CASSLIQGPGPNQPQHF.

The chain recombines TRBV6-5 with TRBJ1-3; D is uncertain. V was pared by 6 bases and J by 0 bases, with 15 bases between. The CDR3 runs 16 residues. Per the germline V gene, CDR1 is MNHEY and CDR2 is SVGAGI. The CDR3 nucleotides are TGTGCCAGCAGAGCGACGGACGGGAGCTCTGGAAACACCATATATTTT. It translates to CASRATDGSSGNTIYF.

The chain carries TRBV5-1 and TRBJ2-3, with D perhaps being TRBD1 or TRBD2 (5 bases each). The length of the CDR3 is 17 residues. V lost 2 bases and J lost 0, with 16 bases in between. CDR1 and CDR2 (germline): SGHRS, YFSETQ. As DNA, the CDR3 is TGCGCCAGCAGCTTCCCTTGGGGGAGCGCTAGCACAGATACGCAGTATTTT. It codes for CASSFPWGSASTDTQYF.

V and J are TRBV7-2 and TRBJ2-1; 8 positions match TRBD1. V shed 5 bases, J shed 0 bases, and the junction held 9 bases outside the gene matches. The CDR3 is 17 amino acids. Germline-derived CDR1 and CDR2 are SGHTA and FQGNSA. The CDR3 sequence: CASSQNRDRYSYNEQFF. CDR3 bases: TGTGCCAGCAGCCAGAACCGGGACAGGTACTCCTACAATGAGCAGTTCTTC.

The rearrangement uses TRBV4-1 and TRBJ2-5; D is tentatively TRBD1 or TRBD2 (5 bases each). CDR3 length: 15 amino acids. Per the germline V gene, CDR1 is MGHRA and CDR2 is YSYEKL. The germline V and J ends were trimmed by 0 bases and 4 bases, with 12 bases remaining between them. The CDR3 spells CASSQEGTAPETQYF. The CDR3 region has the DNA TGCGCCAGCAGCCAAGAAGGGACGGCCCCAGAGACCCAGTACTTC.

In this sample, this clonotype turned up a few times. The V gene is TRBV5-1, the J gene TRBJ1-5, with a tentative D call TRBD1 (6 bases). This CDR3 spans 15 amino acids. Germline V lookup: CDR1 SGHRS, CDR2 YFSETQ. With 0 bases removed from V and 5 bases from J, the gap between germline ends came to 12 bases. The CDR3 coding sequence is TGCGCCAGCAGCTTGGAACAGGGTCCTCATCAGCCCCAGCATTTT. It codes for CASSLEQGPHQPQHF.

This chain joins TRBV5-1 and TRBJ1-1; D call uncertain. V lost 4 bases to trimming and J lost 1 base, with 11 bases between them. The CDR3 is 14 amino acids. Germline lookup yields CDR1 SGHRS and CDR2 YFSETQ. The CDR3 region has the DNA TGCGCCAGCAGCCCTCCCGAGGCGAACACTGAAGCTTTCTTT. Its translation is CASSPPEANTEAFF.

Comment on this clonotype: At one end the junction does not follow the germline gene, possibly because of a read error. The gene calls are TRBV27 and TRBJ2-7; the match to TRBD1 covers 9 bases. This CDR3 is 15 amino acids long. Germline V CDR1 and CDR2: MNHEY, SMNVEV (reference sequence). The CDR3 here is CTSSIGTGSSYEQYF. The CDR3 DNA reads TGTACCAGCAGTATCGGGACAGGGAGCTCCTACGAGCAGTACTTC.

The chain employs TRBV10-3 and TRBJ2-1, with D perhaps TRBD2 (5 bases). Judging by the DNA end, TRBJ2-7 fits better; the J call may be wrong. CDR1 and CDR2 from the germline V gene are ENHRY and SYGVKD. The CDR3 runs to 16 residues. The CDR3 protein is CAIMVERSSSYNEQYF. The CDR3 nucleotides are TGTGCCATCATGGTTGAGCGGTCGAGCTCCTACAATGAGCAGTACTTC.

The genes are TRBV4-2 and TRBJ2-3; 11 nucleotides agree with TRBD1. From germline, CDR1 is LGHNA and CDR2 YNFKEQ. CDR3 length: 16 amino acids. J was trimmed by 4 bases and V by 4 bases; bases with no gene match: 7. CDR3 nucleotides: TGTGCCAGCAGCCTCCGGACAGGGGGCAGCGCAGATACGCAGTATTTT. Its protein is CASSLRTGGSADTQYF.

V gene TRBV20-1 combines with J gene TRBJ2-7; perhaps D is TRBD1 or TRBD2 (5 bases each). CDR3 length equals 15 residues. Germline CDR1 DFQATT, CDR2 SNEGSKA (reference sequence). Trimming took off 7 bases at V and 4 bases at J, with 23 bases between the two ends. CDR3 nucleotides: TGCAGTGTTCCCACAGCCGGGACCCGGCATTACGAGCAGTACTTC. Protein: CSVPTAGTRHYEQYF.

This clonotype was detected only once. The rearrangement joins TRBV6-5 to TRBJ1-4; D remains unclear. The CDR3 spans 13 residues. Trimming removed 5 bases from V and 6 bases from J, with 10 bases in between. CDR1 and CDR2 (germline): MNHEY, SVGAGI. The CDR3 here is CASSLSLYEKLFF. CDR3 sequence (DNA): TGTGCCAGCAGTCTCAGTCTTTATGAAAAACTGTTTTTT.